This T cell receptor (beta chain) was sequenced during a study of blood T cells in healthy people across ages. Study conclusions and caveats: Changes seen in expanded clonotypes were possibly confounded by donor CMV status left unknown.

The V end was cut by 1 base, the J end by 4 bases, with 7 bases between. Germline V lookup: CDR1 SQVTM, CDR2 ANQGSEA. This CDR3 is built from 13 residues. This clonotype appeared a few times. The antigen remains unidentified. The authors ran a second PCR of about 6 to 11 cycles using a sample-barcoded 5' primer and a J-beta primer mix. One entry per CDR3 protein results from TCRdb running MiXCR on the 5' RACE reads. The top ten hold less than 8% of the sample, which has about 1,600,000 distinct CDR3 sequences, around 42% seen once. The chain couples TRBV29-1 to TRBJ1-4; the D is unclear. The sequencing input was blood. The TCR comes from a woman aged 18-29 years in good health. The CDR3 spells CSVEVQNNEKLFF. In nucleotides, the CDR3 is TGCAGCGTTGAAGTCCAGAATAATGAAAAACTGTTTTTT.